These 27 T cell receptor beta chains were sequenced from one sample in a study of blood T cell repertoires in COVID-19. The data were produced by immunoSEQ multiplex PCR, yet TCRdb's version contains in-frame clones alone and is incomplete. The profile shows under 250,000 clones, around 90% of them singletons. Sequencing was carried out using peripheral blood. These receptors came from a man aged 25 to 45 with COVID-19, enrolled during active disease.

The chain couples TRBV9 to TRBJ1-5, with TRBD1 identical over 8 bases. CDR1 is SGDLS, CDR2 YYNGEE, per germline. Germline trimming cut 3 bases from V and 4 bases from J; bases unmatched to any gene: 3. The CDR3 length is 14 residues. CDR3 sequence: CASSAGQDNQPQHF. In nucleotides, the CDR3 is TGTGCCAGCAGCGCGGGACAGGATAATCAGCCCCAGCATTTT.

In its sample, this clone was seen once. The rearrangement links TRBV30 to TRBJ1-4, with 7 bases matching TRBD1. The trim removed 0 bases at V and 7 bases at J, leaving 5 bases unmatched. Germline V CDR1 and CDR2: GTSNPN, SVGIG (reference sequence). This CDR3 region has 14 residues. Written as DNA, the CDR3 is TGTGCCTGGAGTGTCAGGGGGTACCTTGAAAAACTGTTTTTT. It is translated as CAWSVRGYLEKLFF.

V gene TRBV5-1 combines with J gene TRBJ2-7; 11 bases agree with TRBD1. Losses at the gene ends were 3 bases for V and 0 bases for J; bases not matched to a gene: 2. This CDR3 spans 15 amino acids. Looked up from germline, CDR1 is SGHRS and CDR2 is YFSETQ. The CDR3 DNA follows: TGCGCCAGCAGCTCGGGACAGGGGGGCTCCTACGAGCAGTACTTC. Translated: CASSSGQGGSYEQYF.

V is TRBV27 and J is TRBJ2-7; TRBD2 aligns across 12 bases. The V segment lost 5 bases and the J segment 2 bases; nucleotides outside the gene matches: 7. Germline values: CDR1 MNHEY, CDR2 SMNVEV (reference sequence). This CDR3 contains 16 residues. The CDR3 region is CASSPVPSGGAYEQYF. In DNA, the CDR3 is TGTGCCAGCAGTCCGGTTCCTAGCGGGGGGGCCTACGAGCAGTACTTC.

The gene calls are TRBV19 and TRBJ1-6, with D unclear. CDR3 length equals 14 residues. Germline CDR1 reads LNHDA; CDR2 reads SQIVND (reference sequence). V was clipped by 7 bases and J by 6 bases, with 13 bases between them. The DNA for the CDR3 is TGTGCCAGTACCACCCCAGGTGGTAATTCACCCCTCCACTTT. Its protein product is CASTTPGGNSPLHF.

This chain links TRBV5-6 with TRBJ1-2; unclear D gene. Germline assignment: CDR1 SGHDT and CDR2 YYEEEE. The CDR3 sequence is 13 residues long. Between the trimmed V and J ends, which lost 4 bases and 4 bases, there was a span of 11 bases. The CDR3 reads CASSKTPPYGYTF. CDR3 coding DNA: TGTGCCAGCAGCAAGACACCGCCCTATGGCTACACCTTC.

The V and J genes are TRBV9 and TRBJ1-2; D might be TRBD1 (6 bases). CDR1 SGDLS and CDR2 YYNGEE come from the germline V gene. The CDR3 consists of 15 residues. V was shortened by 3 bases and J by 7 bases, with 19 bases between the two germline ends. The CDR3 coding sequence is TGTGCCAGCAGCGCAGACTACAGGGAATGGGGTGGCTACACCTTC. Residues: CASSADYREWGGYTF. Based on the CDR3 plus reference TRBV9 and TRBJ1-2, the full variable domain is DSGVTQTPKHLITATGQRVTLRCSPRSGDLSVYWYQQSLDQGLQFLIQYYNGEERAKGNILERFSAQQFPDLHSELNLSSLELGDSALYFCASSADYREWGGYTFGSGTRLTVV.

The CDR3 loop reads CASSLWTGMKAEAFF. CDR3 DNA: TGCGCCAGCAGCTTATGGACAGGGATGAAGGCTGAAGCTTTCTTT. The V call is TRBV5-1, the J call TRBJ1-1; 8 positions match TRBD1. This CDR3 comprises 15 residues. Germline V lookup: CDR1 SGHRS, CDR2 YFSETQ. J gave up 6 bases and V 2 bases, and 9 bases lay outside the gene matches.

The J gene is TRBJ2-1, the V gene TRBV2, with 11 bases lining up with TRBD2. The CDR3 has 17 residues. Looked up from germline, CDR1 is SNHLY and CDR2 is FYNNEI. V trimming: 4 bases; J trimming: 7 bases; junction bases outside the gene matches: 12. The DNA of the CDR3 is TGTGCCAGCAGTGGGTCGCTTAGCGGGGGGGCATGGAATGAGCAGTTCTTC. Its translation: CASSGSLSGGAWNEQFF.

The CDR3 bases are TGTGCCAGCAAGACTAGCGGGGGGGCCGGGGAGACCCAGTACTTC. Amino acid sequence: CASKTSGGAGETQYF. This chain uses TRBV28 with TRBJ2-5; TRBD2 agrees at 14 bases. Germline assignment: CDR1 MDHEN and CDR2 SYDVKM. J gave up 5 bases and V 7 bases, and 6 bases lay outside the gene matches. This CDR3 has 15 amino acids.

The rearrangement links TRBV6-5 to TRBJ2-5; tentative D call: TRBD2 (6 bases). CDR1 MNHEY and CDR2 SVGAGI come from the germline V gene. The V end was cut by 0 bases, the J end by 7 bases, with 12 bases between. The CDR3 is made up of 14 amino acids. For the CDR3, the DNA is TGTGCCAGCAGTTACTCGGGACTCGCTGGGACCCAGTACTTC. This sequence encodes CASSYSGLAGTQYF.

The chain links TRBV3-1 (or the pseudogene TRBV3-2) to TRBJ2-1; 9 bases match TRBD1. Germline V gives CDR1 LGHDT, CDR2 YNNKEL (reference sequence). J lost 7 bases, V lost 2 bases, and 9 bases had no gene match. The CDR3 contains 16 residues. The CDR3 loop reads CASSQIWGTGRNEQFF. CDR3 nucleotide sequence: TGTGCCAGCAGCCAAATATGGGGGACAGGGAGAAATGAGCAGTTCTTC.

The chain couples TRBV7-3 to TRBJ1-2; D may be TRBD1 (5 bases). Germline V gives CDR1 SGHTA, CDR2 FQGTGA. The V end was cut by 6 bases, the J end by 4 bases, with 18 bases between. CDR3 length equals 15 residues. The CDR3, as DNA: TGTGCCAGCAGTTCTACAGGTGACTCGGCCTATGGCTACACCTTC. Amino acid sequence: CASSSTGDSAYGYTF.

As DNA, the CDR3 is TGTGCTAGTGGTCCTCCGGGACAGGGGACAAATCAGCCCCAGCATTTT. Translated: CASGPPGQGTNQPQHF. The rearrangement links TRBV12-5 to TRBJ1-5; 10 bases line up with TRBD1. CDR1 is LGHNT and CDR2 is FRNRAP in the germline V gene. The CDR3 length is 16 residues. V was pared by 5 bases and J by 4 bases, with 8 bases of the junction left unmatched.

The chain has TRBV7-9 and TRBJ1-1; 8 nucleotides match TRBD1. Unmatched junction bases numbered 3, after V lost 5 bases and J lost 1 base. Germline assignment: CDR1 SEHNR and CDR2 FQNEAQ (reference sequence). The length of the CDR3 is 14 residues. The CDR3 loop reads CASSQGTGNTEAFF. CDR3 nucleotide sequence: TGTGCCAGCAGCCAAGGGACAGGGAACACTGAAGCTTTCTTT.

The V and J genes are TRBV11-2 and TRBJ2-7; 12 bases are shared with TRBD2. Germline CDR1 is SGHAT and CDR2 is FQNNGV. This CDR3 has 14 residues. V shed 5 bases, J shed 4 bases, and the junction held 3 bases outside the gene matches. The CDR3 region is CASSETSGGYEQYF. In DNA form, the CDR3 reads TGTGCCAGCAGCGAGACTAGCGGGGGTTACGAGCAGTACTTC.

This sequence joins TRBV10-3 and TRBJ1-2; tentatively, D is TRBD1 (6 bases). There are 14 residues in the CDR3. Germline V lookup: CDR1 ENHRY, CDR2 SYGVKD. V was clipped by 4 bases and J by 8 bases, with 17 bases between them. The CDR3 loop reads CAISGLQGREGYTF. The CDR3 DNA is TGTGCCATCAGTGGGCTACAGGGTCGTGAGGGCTACACCTTC.

The chain couples TRBV19 to TRBJ1-5, with D possibly matching TRBD1 (6 bases). The CDR3 is made up of 15 amino acids. Between the trimmed V and J ends, which lost 2 bases and 6 bases, there was a span of 14 bases. Germline V lookup: CDR1 LNHDA, CDR2 SQIVND (reference sequence). The CDR3 nucleotides are TGTGCCAGTAGTATAAGGACAGAATCAGGTCAGCCCCAGCATTTT. It encodes CASSIRTESGQPQHF.

This clone turned up a few times. The rearrangement uses TRBV6-1 and TRBJ2-7, with D perhaps TRBD2 (5 bases). V was clipped by 1 base and J by 6 bases, with 13 bases between them. CDR3 length equals 14 residues. Germline lookup yields CDR1 MNHNS and CDR2 SASEGT. CDR3 amino acids: CASSEVDYRSEQYF. Here the CDR3 DNA reads TGTGCCAGCAGTGAAGTTGACTATAGAAGCGAGCAGTACTTC.

The genes are TRBV5-4 and TRBJ2-4, with 10 bases matching TRBD1. V dropped 5 bases and J dropped 6; count of bases not matched to a gene: 8. This CDR3 contains 15 residues. Germline V CDR1 and CDR2: SGHNT, YYREEE (reference sequence). The CDR3 sequence is CASSSAGQGLNIQYF. DNA for the CDR3: TGTGCCAGCAGTTCCGCGGGACAGGGGCTAAACATTCAGTACTTC.

This chain joins TRBV4-1 and TRBJ1-5; no clear D. Per germline, CDR1 MGHRA and CDR2 YSYEKL. V lost 4 bases and J lost 0, with 10 bases in between. The CDR3 length is 15 residues. The CDR3 here is CASSLAHNSNQPQHF. The CDR3 region has the DNA TGCGCCAGCAGCCTGGCTCATAATAGCAATCAGCCCCAGCATTTT.

The chain recombines TRBV6-5 with TRBJ2-3; TRBD2 might be the D (6 bases). Trimming took 0 bases from V and 1 from J, leaving 11 bases between them. CDR3 length: 16 amino acids. Per the germline V gene, CDR1 is MNHEY and CDR2 is SVGAGI. Here the CDR3 DNA reads TGTGCCAGCAGTTACTCCTGGGGACTGGGCACAGATACGCAGTATTTT. As protein: CASSYSWGLGTDTQYF.

The chain has TRBV15 and TRBJ2-1; a weak D match, TRBD2 (5 bases). CDR1 is LNHNV, CDR2 YYDKDF, per germline (reference sequence). The length of the CDR3 is 17 residues. Trimming cost V 0 bases and J 0 bases, with 12 bases left between them. The CDR3 sequence: CATSRDYGADSYNEQFF. In DNA form, the CDR3 reads TGTGCCACCAGCAGAGATTACGGAGCGGACTCCTACAATGAGCAGTTCTTC. The full variable domain, in which reference TRBV15 and TRBJ2-1 provide the parts outside the CDR3, is DAMVIQNPRYQVTQFGKPVTLSCSQTLNHNVMYWYQQKSSQAPKLLFHYYDKDFNNEADTPDNFQSRRPNTSFCFLDIRSPGLGDTAMYLCATSRDYGADSYNEQFFGPGTRLTVL.

The rearrangement joins TRBV10-2 to TRBJ1-1; 7 bases line up with TRBD1. CDR3 length equals 16 residues. Trimming removed 2 bases from V and 4 bases from J; junction bases left unmatched: 10. CDR1 and CDR2 from the germline V gene are WSHSY and SAAADI. The CDR3 protein is CASSEDQGVVGTEAFF. The CDR3 coding sequence is TGCGCCAGCAGTGAGGATCAGGGGGTTGTTGGCACTGAAGCTTTCTTT.

The rearrangement links TRBV27 to TRBJ1-6; D gene unclear. The CDR3 totals 15 residues. Germline V gives CDR1 MNHEY, CDR2 SMNVEV (reference sequence). Between the trimmed V and J ends, which lost 7 bases and 5 bases, there was a span of 15 bases. This CDR3 reads CASTRSFVHNSPLHF. The CDR3 bases are TGTGCCAGCACCCGGAGTTTCGTTCATAATTCACCCCTCCACTTT.

This clone was counted a single time. This rearrangement joins TRBV29-1 to TRBJ2-1; 9 bases are shared with TRBD2. The junction had 11 bases not matched to a gene; V was cut back by 6 bases and J by 2 bases. The CDR3 has 16 amino acids. Germline values: CDR1 SQVTM, CDR2 ANQGSEA. The CDR3 region has the DNA TGCAGCGTCCCGGGGAGCGGGGGGAAGACCTACAATGAGCAGTTCTTC. This encodes CSVPGSGGKTYNEQFF.

This sequence joins TRBV5-1 and TRBJ1-5, with D possibly TRBD1 on 6 matching bases. Trimming cost V 4 bases and J 3 bases, with 17 bases left between them. Germline assignment: CDR1 SGHRS and CDR2 YFSETQ. The CDR3 loop spans 16 amino acids. The DNA of the CDR3 is TGCGCCAGCAGCCCGGGGACGGGACAAATCAATCAGCCCCAGCATTTT. It yields the protein CASSPGTGQINQPQHF.